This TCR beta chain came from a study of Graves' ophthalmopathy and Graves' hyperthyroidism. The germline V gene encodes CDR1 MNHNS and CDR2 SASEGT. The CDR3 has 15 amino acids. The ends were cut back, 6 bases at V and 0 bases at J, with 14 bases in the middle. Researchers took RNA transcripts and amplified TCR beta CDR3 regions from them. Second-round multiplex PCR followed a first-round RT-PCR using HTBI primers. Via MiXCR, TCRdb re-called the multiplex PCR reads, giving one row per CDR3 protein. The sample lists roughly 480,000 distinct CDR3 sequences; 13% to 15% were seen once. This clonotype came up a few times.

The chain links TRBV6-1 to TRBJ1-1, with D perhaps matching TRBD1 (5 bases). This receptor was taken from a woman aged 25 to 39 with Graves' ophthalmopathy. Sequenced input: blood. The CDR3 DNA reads TGTGCCAGCAGGGATATGGGACGCCTGAACACTGAAGCTTTCTTT. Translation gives CASRDMGRLNTEAFF.